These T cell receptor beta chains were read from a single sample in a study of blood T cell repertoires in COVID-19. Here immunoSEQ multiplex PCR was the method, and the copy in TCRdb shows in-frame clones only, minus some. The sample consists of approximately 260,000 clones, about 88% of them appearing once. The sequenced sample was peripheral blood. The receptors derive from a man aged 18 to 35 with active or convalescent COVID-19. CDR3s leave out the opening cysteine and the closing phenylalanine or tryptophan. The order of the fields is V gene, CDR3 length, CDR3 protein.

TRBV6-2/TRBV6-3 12 ASSPYTGGTWAF
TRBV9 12 ASSVGSGNQPQH
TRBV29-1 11 SVARESGTEAF
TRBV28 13 ASSPTGQPQQPQH
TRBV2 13 ASLAITLDSYEQY
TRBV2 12 ASSDSGGNSPLH
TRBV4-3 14 ASSPASGGYTGELF
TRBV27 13 ASSFVQGGRNEQF
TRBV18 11 ASSPLQENEQF
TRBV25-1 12 ASRGGIGTDTQY
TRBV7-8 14 ASSTGHNDPGYGYT
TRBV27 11 ASSTTGNQPQH
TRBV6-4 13 ASSDSAGSYNEQF
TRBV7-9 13 ASSWGQGEEDTQY
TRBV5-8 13 ASSLEGANTDTQY
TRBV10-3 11 AIRADSNYGYT
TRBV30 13 AWSRPPDGSYGYT
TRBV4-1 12 ASRSGVGNTEAF
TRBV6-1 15 ASSEGGAADFTYGYT
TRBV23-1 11 ASSTSKVNEQF
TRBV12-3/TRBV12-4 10 ASSLGLVEQY
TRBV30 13 ACQPGLGPYNEQF
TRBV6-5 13 ASRRLRPGVREQY
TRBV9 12 ASSGTSGDNEQF
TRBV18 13 ASSPQKLDGLEQF
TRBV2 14 ASRDLGGPSTDTQY
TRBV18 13 ASSPLAESYNEQF
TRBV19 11 ASSSSGSYEQY
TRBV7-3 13 ASSETGFSTDTQY
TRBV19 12 ASSGTGFRNEQY
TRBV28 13 ASSWDRAGNQPQH
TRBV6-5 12 ASSSTGHLYGYT
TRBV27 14 ASSLKPGQAYNEQF
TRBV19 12 ASSRLASTGELF
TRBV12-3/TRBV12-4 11 ASSLETVRKLF
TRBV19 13 ASSPTSGSRDTQY
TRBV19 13 ASSIDSGGNQPQH
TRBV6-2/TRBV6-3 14 ASSYYGLALQETQY
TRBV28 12 ASIKPGLYYGYT
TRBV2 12 ASSKGELGNTIY
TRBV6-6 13 ASSYADIQAYGYT
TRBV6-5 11 ASETSGLYEQY
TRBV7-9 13 ASSLASGTTYEQY
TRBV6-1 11 ASSEDGFKEQF
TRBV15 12 ATSYGQSYSPLH
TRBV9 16 ASSATGTGWMGGEKLF
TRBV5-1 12 ASSERTGPGEAF
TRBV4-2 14 ASSQDIGQRTDTQY
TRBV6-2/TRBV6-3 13 ASSYYRGGNQPQH
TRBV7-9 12 ASSLLAGNTEAF
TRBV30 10 AWSPGNNEQF
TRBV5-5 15 ASSPGVAGGSNQPQH